What follows describes a single T cell receptor beta chain. Its specificity is not known. The method was immunoSEQ multiplex PCR; TCRdb's version includes in-frame clones alone and lacks a portion of them. Of around 130,000 clones detected, 94% appear once; the ten largest clones hold approximately 7%. The sample originates from a study of T cell responses to AZD1222 COVID-19 vaccine. Findings and limits, study-wide: Spike-specific TCR depth and breadth grew after two AZD1222 doses.

This CDR3 spans 15 amino acids. V gave up 7 bases and J gave up 2 bases; unmatched junction bases: 7. Germline V CDR1 and CDR2: LNHDA, SQIVND (reference sequence). The rearrangement joins TRBV19 to TRBJ2-3, with 9 bases fitting TRBD2. This TCR was sampled from an adult in good health. The sample was peripheral blood, taken on day 0 of AZD1222 vaccination. In nucleotides, the CDR3 is TGTGCCAGTAAATTGCGGGAGGGCTCCACAGATACGCAGTATTTT. Translated, it gives CASKLREGSTDTQYF.